Following are 27 T cell receptor beta chains from one sample sequenced in a study of T-cell reconstitution after alpha-beta-depleted transplantation in children. Unique molecular identifiers were incorporated during preparation of the TCRbeta library. TCRdb itself ran the PCR reads through MiXCR, one entry per CDR3 protein. The table includes 700,000 to 850,000 distinct CDR3 sequences, roughly 15% detected once. The material was PBMCs, mostly from graft donor cells, obtained 360 days after TCRalphabeta/CD19-depleted stem cell transplant. The receptors here all came from a male patient between 5 and 17 years old who had a stem cell transplant for acute lymphoblastic leukemia, so the T cells may come from the graft donor.

The V call is TRBV27, the J call TRBJ2-7, with D tentatively TRBD1 (6 bases). V lost 5 bases and J 3 bases, leaving 14 bases between the germline ends. CDR1 is MNHEY and CDR2 is SMNVEV in the germline V gene (reference sequence). The CDR3 runs 14 residues. CDR3 in DNA: TGTGCCAGCAGTACAAGAAGGGGGAACTACGAGCAGTACTTC. Protein: CASSTRRGNYEQYF.

This clonotype was observed a few times. V is TRBV5-1 and J is TRBJ1-1; no definite D call. The ends were cut back, 3 bases at V and 1 base at J, with 7 bases in the middle. Germline assignment: CDR1 SGHRS and CDR2 YFSETQ. The CDR3 has 13 residues. The CDR3 coding sequence is TGCGCCAGCAGCTCGAGACCGAACACTGAAGCTTTCTTT. It specifies CASSSRPNTEAFF.

With respect to this clonotype: Without the conserved terminal phenylalanine or tryptophan, this CDR3 likely stems from a read error. The DNA of the CDR3 is TGCAGTGCTTTACAGGGGAACACTGAAGCTTTCATT. This sequence encodes CSALQGNTEAFI. This sequence joins TRBV20-1 and TRBJ1-1; possible D gene TRBD1, 6 bases. CDR1 and CDR2 (germline): DFQATT, SNEGSKA (reference sequence). Trimming pared 5 bases from V and 1 base from J, leaving 8 bases between. This CDR3 has 12 residues.

Many counts were recorded for this clonotype. The chain has TRBV15 and TRBJ2-2; unclear D gene. The V end lost 4 bases, the J end lost 3 bases, and 6 bases lay between the germline ends. The CDR3 contains 13 residues. The germline V gene encodes CDR1 LNHNV and CDR2 YYDKDF (reference sequence). The CDR3 DNA is TGTGCCACCAGCATTTACGACACCGGGGAGCTGTTTTTT. Amino acid sequence: CATSIYDTGELFF.

There are many counts of this clonotype. In nucleotides, the CDR3 is TGCAGTGCTCCAAGCGATTACACCTACAATGAGCAGTTCTTC. Translation: CSAPSDYTYNEQFF. The chain combines TRBV20-1 with TRBJ2-1; D call uncertain. Trimming pared 5 bases from V and 2 bases from J, leaving 13 bases between. CDR1 is DFQATT, CDR2 SNEGSKA, per germline (reference sequence). The CDR3 spans 14 residues.

The CDR3 loop is CATSREGEGRGLDYEQYF. CDR3 nucleotides: TGTGCCACCAGCAGAGAGGGGGAAGGCAGGGGGCTTGACTACGAGCAGTACTTC. V usage is TRBV15 and J usage is TRBJ2-7; 8 bases align to TRBD1. With 0 bases clipped from V and 3 bases from J, the junction kept 13 bases outside the gene matches. CDR1 is LNHNV, CDR2 YYDKDF, per germline (reference sequence). This CDR3 has 18 residues.

J is TRBJ2-5 and V is TRBV9; no clear D. Germline V CDR1 and CDR2: SGDLS, YYNGEE. The CDR3 loop spans 13 amino acids. V dropped 0 bases and J dropped 1 base, with 4 bases sitting between them. Here the CDR3 DNA reads TGTGCCAGCAGCGTAGCGACCCAAGAGACCCAGTACTTC. As protein: CASSVATQETQYF.

This chain uses TRBV29-1 with TRBJ1-5, with TRBD1 matching over 8 bases. Germline trimming cut 1 base from V and 8 bases from J; bases unmatched to any gene: 10. CDR1 and CDR2 (germline): SQVTM, ANQGSEA. The CDR3 runs to 15 residues. The CDR3 region is CSVEGGRGRGEPQHF. DNA for the CDR3: TGCAGCGTTGAAGGGGGCAGGGGGCGCGGGGAGCCCCAGCATTTT.

The chain has TRBV28 and TRBJ2-4, with D tentatively TRBD2 (7 bases). Germline CDR1 and CDR2: MDHEN and SYDVKM. V gave up 4 bases and J gave up 4 bases, with 20 bases separating them. The CDR3 is 17 amino acids. The CDR3 reads CASSSGGLADFKNIQYF. The CDR3 DNA reads TGTGCCAGCAGTTCCGGGGGGCTAGCGGATTTTAAAAACATTCAGTACTTC.

The rearrangement joins TRBV4-1 to TRBJ2-1, with D unclear. Per germline, CDR1 MGHRA and CDR2 YSYEKL. The V and J ends lost 4 bases and 10 bases respectively, with 8 bases between them. The CDR3 has 11 residues. In DNA form, the CDR3 reads TGCGCCAGCAGCCGGGTGGAGGAGCAGTTCTTC. It encodes CASSRVEEQFF.

This clonotype has ten or more counts. The rearrangement uses TRBV7-6 and TRBJ2-7; D ambiguous. Germline V gene data show CDR1 as SGHVS and CDR2 as FNYEAQ. The CDR3 has 13 amino acids. V lost 1 base to trimming and J lost 2 bases, with 6 bases between them. The CDR3 here is CASSLDSTYEQYF. The CDR3 nucleotides read TGTGCCAGCAGCTTAGACAGCACCTACGAGCAGTACTTC.

This rearrangement joins TRBV5-5 to TRBJ2-1; 13 nucleotides line up with TRBD2. The CDR3 runs to 17 residues. Germline lookup yields CDR1 SGHKS and CDR2 YYEKEE (reference sequence). V lost 1 base, J lost 4 bases, and 5 bases stayed unmatched. The CDR3 reads CASSLTSGRDKYNEQFF. The CDR3 DNA follows: TGTGCCAGCAGCTTGACTAGCGGGAGGGATAAATACAATGAGCAGTTCTTC. Using reference TRBV5-5 and TRBJ2-1 for the parts outside the CDR3, the full variable domain is DAGVTQSPTHLIKTRGQQVTLRCSPISGHKSVSWYQQVLGQGPQFIFQYYEKEERGRGNFPDRFSARQFPNYSSELNVNALLLGDSALYLCASSLTSGRDKYNEQFFGPGTRLTVL.

This chain connects TRBV27 to TRBJ2-1; 10 bases match TRBD2. Germline V CDR1 and CDR2: MNHEY, SMNVEV (reference sequence). The CDR3 is made up of 18 amino acids. V shed 3 bases, J shed 0 bases, and the junction held 8 bases outside the gene matches. The CDR3 reads CASSFFLAGVSSYNEQFF. The DNA for the CDR3 is TGTGCCAGCAGTTTTTTTCTAGCGGGAGTAAGCTCCTACAATGAGCAGTTCTTC.

This rearrangement joins TRBV5-1 to TRBJ2-7; 9 nucleotides align to TRBD2. The CDR3 extends over 13 amino acids. The ends lost 4 bases at V and 4 bases at J; junction bases unmatched: 3. CDR1 and CDR2 from the germline V gene are SGHRS and YFSETQ. CDR3: CASSRGREYEQYF. The CDR3, as DNA: TGCGCCAGCAGCCGCGGGAGGGAGTACGAGCAGTACTTC.

V gene TRBV14 combines with J gene TRBJ1-4; no clear D. CDR1 SGHDN and CDR2 FVKESK come from the germline V gene. This CDR3 region has 13 residues. V lost 4 bases and J lost 7, with 10 bases in between. CDR3 nucleotides: TGTGCCAGCAGCCGCGCCGGGGTTGAAAAACTGTTTTTT. Its translation: CASSRAGVEKLFF.

The rearrangement uses TRBV15 and TRBJ2-1; no firm D call. The germline gives CDR1 LNHNV, CDR2 YYDKDF (reference sequence). This CDR3 has 15 residues. Trimming removed 7 bases from V and 7 bases from J, with 20 bases in between. CDR3 sequence reads: CATTPSGVMVNEQFF. In nucleotides, the CDR3 is TGTGCCACCACTCCGTCTGGGGTGATGGTTAATGAGCAGTTCTTC.

The chain couples TRBV4-1 to TRBJ2-7; D might be TRBD1 (6 bases). Germline V gene lookup returns CDR1 MGHRA and CDR2 YSYEKL. The ends were cut back, 1 base at V and 5 bases at J, with 9 bases in the middle. There are 13 residues in the CDR3. DNA of the CDR3: TGCGCCAGCAGCCAAGGGACAGCCCACGAGCAGTACTTC. Its protein is CASSQGTAHEQYF.

The count of this clonotype is one. V usage is TRBV20-1 and J usage is TRBJ2-7; no firm D call. CDR1 is DFQATT, CDR2 SNEGSKA, per germline (reference sequence). Between the trimmed V and J ends, which lost 0 bases and 3 bases, there was a span of 12 bases. The length of the CDR3 is 14 residues. The CDR3 is CSAREDLGLYEQYF. The CDR3 coding sequence is TGCAGTGCTAGAGAGGACCTGGGCCTCTACGAGCAGTACTTC.

The chain couples TRBV15 to TRBJ2-3, with TRBD2 matching 7 bases. V gave up 4 bases and J gave up 5 bases; unmatched junction bases: 12. Germline V gene lookup returns CDR1 LNHNV and CDR2 YYDKDF (reference sequence). This CDR3 is 16 amino acids long. This CDR3 reads CATSTFLAEAGDTQYF. The CDR3 DNA follows: TGTGCCACCAGCACCTTTCTAGCGGAGGCGGGAGATACGCAGTATTTT.

This clonotype was seen at least ten times. The junction differs from germline at one of its ends, possibly a read error. J is TRBJ2-3 and V is TRBV7-3, with no clear D. This CDR3 is built from 13 residues. The germline V gene encodes CDR1 SGHTA and CDR2 FQGTGA. As DNA, the CDR3 is TGCGCCAGCAGCCGAGGAAGCACAGATACGCAGTATTTT. Translating it yields CASSRGSTDTQYF. Full variable domain (remainder filled in from reference TRBV7-3 and TRBJ2-3): GAGVSQTPSNKVTEKGKYVELRCDPISGHTALYWYRQSLGQGPEFLIYFQGTGAADDSGLPNDRFFAVRPEGSVSTLKIQRTERGDSAVYLCASSRGSTDTQYFGPGTRLTVL.

At least ten counts were recorded for this clonotype. V gene TRBV6-5 combines with J gene TRBJ2-7, with 10 bases aligning to TRBD2. The CDR3 loop spans 15 amino acids. Trimming took 4 bases from V and 4 from J; bases not matched to a gene: 7. Germline V CDR1 and CDR2: MNHEY, SVGAGI. The CDR3 nucleotides are TGTGCCAGCAGTTCCCGACTAGCGGGCAGATACGAGCAGTACTTC. It specifies CASSSRLAGRYEQYF.

This clonotype was recorded a few times. The chain combines TRBV12-3 or TRBV12-4 with TRBJ2-5; D unclear. V gave up 4 bases and J gave up 3 bases, with 9 bases separating them. The CDR3 totals 13 residues. For the CDR3, the DNA is TGTGCCAGCAGTTGGGCCAGGAAAGAGACCCAGTACTTC. Its translation: CASSWARKETQYF.

The J gene is TRBJ1-2, the V gene TRBV20-1; TRBD1 might be the D (6 bases). Germline V CDR1 and CDR2: DFQATT, SNEGSKA (reference sequence). This CDR3 is 14 amino acids long. V lost 3 bases, J lost 4 bases, and 15 bases lay in between. This chain's CDR3 is CSASQTGPLYGYTF. The CDR3 DNA reads TGCAGTGCTAGCCAAACAGGGCCCCTCTATGGCTACACCTTC.

This clonotype was picked up a small number of times. The chain carries TRBV7-2 and TRBJ2-4; maybe TRBD1 (6 bases). V was pared by 4 bases and J by 3 bases, with 13 bases between. Germline assignment: CDR1 SGHTA and CDR2 FQGNSA. The CDR3 runs 15 residues. Here the CDR3 reads CASSSGARGKNIQYF. CDR3 in DNA: TGTGCCAGCAGCTCTGGGGCCAGGGGCAAAAACATTCAGTACTTC.

CDR3 residues: CASSFREGQGDTQYF. In nucleotides, the CDR3 is TGTGCCAGCAGCTTCAGGGAGGGCCAAGGAGATACGCAGTATTTT. V usage is TRBV7-9 and J usage is TRBJ2-3, with 7 bases identical to TRBD2. V lost 3 bases and J lost 5; bases outside the gene matches: 8. Germline values: CDR1 SEHNR, CDR2 FQNEAQ (reference sequence). The CDR3 is 15 amino acids.

The rearrangement uses TRBV20-1 and TRBJ1-5, with D unclear. This CDR3 contains 14 residues. Germline assignment: CDR1 DFQATT and CDR2 SNEGSKA (reference sequence). The ends were cut back, 3 bases at V and 6 bases at J, with 15 bases in the middle. The CDR3 DNA follows: TGCAGTGCTAGGCCTTCGAGACCGGTTCAGCCCCAGCATTTT. Translation: CSARPSRPVQPQHF.

This clonotype showed up many times. The CDR3 protein is CASSPDTSTDTQYF. DNA of the CDR3: TGTGCCAGCAGTCCCGACACCAGCACAGATACGCAGTATTTT. This chain uses TRBV6-5 with TRBJ2-3; D remains ambiguous. V was cut by 5 bases and J by 0 bases, with 9 bases left in between. The CDR3 has 14 amino acids. The germline gives CDR1 MNHEY, CDR2 SVGAGI.